These 22 T cell receptor beta chains came from one sample sequenced in a study of PD-L1 blockade in urothelial cancer. Time point meaning: peripheral blood 6 weeks after treatment start. Clones were read by immunoSEQ multiplex PCR, and TCRdb kept only the in-frame ones, dropping some. This table holds approximately 79,000 clones, less than 95% found once. This sample comprised PBMCs, obtained around atezolizumab (anti-PD-L1) treatment. Receptor source: a woman older than 75 with urothelial cancer.

The chain combines TRBV18 with TRBJ2-5; 9 bases line up with TRBD1. V was pared by 5 bases and J by 2 bases, with 6 bases of the junction left unmatched. Per germline, CDR1 KGHSH and CDR2 LQKENI. The CDR3 runs to 15 residues. The CDR3 bases are TGTGCCAGCTCAGTACAGGGGGCAGGACAAGAGACCCAGTACTTC. Its protein product is CASSVQGAGQETQYF. Full variable domain (remainder filled in from reference TRBV18 and TRBJ2-5): NAGVMQNPRHLVRRRGQEARLRCSPMKGHSHVYWYRQLPEEGLKFMVYLQKENIIDESGMPKERFSAEFPKEGPSILRIQQVVRGDSAAYFCASSVQGAGQETQYFGPGTRLLVL.

The chain is built from TRBV7-2 and TRBJ1-5, with a possible D match to TRBD1 (6 bases). CDR1 SGHTA and CDR2 FQGNSA come from the germline V gene. The CDR3 extends over 14 amino acids. V dropped 1 base and J dropped 4 bases, with 8 bases sitting between them. The CDR3 loop is CASSLVQGNQPQHF. The DNA of the CDR3 is TGTGCCAGCAGCTTAGTTCAGGGGAATCAGCCCCAGCATTTT. Looking up the rest from reference TRBV7-2 and TRBJ1-5 gives the full variable domain: GAGVSQSPSNKVTEKGKDVELRCDPISGHTALYWYRQSLGQGLEFLIYFQGNSAPDKSGLPSDRFSAERTGGSVSTLTIQRTQQEDSAVYLCASSLVQGNQPQHFGDGTRLSIL.

The chain combines TRBV18 with TRBJ1-2; a weak D match, TRBD1 (6 bases). Trimming cost V 0 bases and J 7 bases, with 15 bases left between them. The CDR3 loop spans 15 amino acids. Germline V CDR1 and CDR2: KGHSH, LQKENI. The CDR3 reads CASSPPGQGRGGYTF. In DNA, the CDR3 is TGTGCCAGCTCACCACCGGGGCAGGGGAGAGGTGGCTACACCTTC. Looking up the rest from reference TRBV18 and TRBJ1-2 gives the full variable domain: NAGVMQNPRHLVRRRGQEARLRCSPMKGHSHVYWYRQLPEEGLKFMVYLQKENIIDESGMPKERFSAEFPKEGPSILRIQQVVRGDSAAYFCASSPPGQGRGGYTFGSGTRLTVV.

This chain connects TRBV5-1 to TRBJ1-2, with a tentative D call TRBD1 (6 bases). The CDR3 sequence is 14 residues long. Trimming stripped 6 bases from V and 8 bases from J, with 20 bases between. CDR1 is SGHRS and CDR2 is YFSETQ in the germline V gene. The chain's CDR3 is CASNGVAGGTGYTF. CDR3 DNA: TGCGCCAGCAACGGTGTTGCGGGGGGCACAGGCTACACCTTC.

The chain employs TRBV19 and TRBJ2-1; the match to TRBD2 covers 11 bases. The CDR3 loop spans 15 amino acids. Germline lookup yields CDR1 LNHDA and CDR2 SQIVND (reference sequence). After removal of 7 bases from V and 7 bases from J, the junction contained 9 bases not matched to a gene. For the CDR3, the DNA is TGTGCCAGTACCAAACTAGCGGGAGTACCAAATGAGCAGTTCTTC. Protein sequence: CASTKLAGVPNEQFF.

The V call is TRBV27, the J call TRBJ2-2; TRBD1 matches 9 bases. CDR3 length: 14 amino acids. Losses at the gene ends were 5 bases for V and 5 bases for J; bases not matched to a gene: 3. The germline V gene has CDR1 MNHEY and CDR2 SMNVEV (reference sequence). The CDR3: CASSRDRVTGELFF. CDR3 DNA sequence: TGTGCCAGCAGTCGGGACAGGGTGACCGGGGAGCTGTTTTTT.

This CDR3 is CASSLSLQAFF. The CDR3 DNA sequence: TGTGCCAGCAGTCTCTCCCTCCAGGCTTTCTTT. This chain uses TRBV28 with TRBJ1-1; D ambiguous. The germline V and J ends were trimmed by 5 bases and 11 bases, with 12 bases remaining between them. The CDR3 spans 11 residues. The germline gives CDR1 MDHEN, CDR2 SYDVKM.

The genes are TRBV29-1 and TRBJ2-1; possible D gene TRBD2, 6 bases. V dropped 3 bases and J dropped 3 bases, with 12 bases sitting between them. Germline loops: CDR1 SQVTM, CDR2 ANQGSEA. The CDR3 extends over 14 amino acids. The CDR3 sequence is CSVDTSGVYNEQFF. DNA of the CDR3: TGCAGCGTTGATACGTCGGGAGTCTACAATGAGCAGTTCTTC.

The chain carries TRBV28 and TRBJ2-7; maybe TRBD1 (6 bases). Trimming shortened V by 5 bases and J by 1 base, and 9 bases separated the two germline ends. This CDR3 contains 13 residues. Germline V CDR1 and CDR2: MDHEN, SYDVKM. This CDR3 reads CASSKDRSYEQYF. In DNA form, the CDR3 reads TGTGCCAGCAGTAAGGACAGATCCTACGAGCAGTACTTC.

V and J are TRBV9 and TRBJ2-2; no reliable D call. Germline lookup yields CDR1 SGDLS and CDR2 YYNGEE. The CDR3 covers 16 residues. Trimming left V 3 bases short and J 4 bases short, with 16 bases between. CDR3 sequence: CASSANRLDGTGELFF. The CDR3 DNA sequence: TGTGCCAGCAGCGCAAACCGGCTAGATGGCACCGGGGAGCTGTTTTTT. The whole variable domain, remainder taken from reference TRBV9 and TRBJ2-2, is DSGVTQTPKHLITATGQRVTLRCSPRSGDLSVYWYQQSLDQGLQFLIQYYNGEERAKGNILERFSAQQFPDLHSELNLSSLELGDSALYFCASSANRLDGTGELFFGEGSRLTVL.

The chain couples TRBV7-7 to TRBJ2-5, with 7 bases lining up with TRBD2. The CDR3 has 14 amino acids. V was pared by 5 bases and J by 9 bases, with 12 bases of the junction left unmatched. The germline gives CDR1 SSHAT, CDR2 FNYEAQ (reference sequence). The CDR3 here is CASSPQSGRGAQYF. In DNA form, the CDR3 reads TGTGCCAGCAGCCCCCAAAGCGGCCGGGGGGCCCAGTACTTC.

J is TRBJ2-7 and V is TRBV6-5; 10 positions match TRBD1. CDR3 length equals 14 residues. Germline values: CDR1 MNHEY, CDR2 SVGAGI. J was trimmed by 4 bases and V by 2 bases; bases with no gene match: 2. CDR3 DNA: TGTGCCAGCAGTTACATGGGACAGGGGTACGAGCAGTACTTC. Translating gives CASSYMGQGYEQYF.

The chain employs TRBV2 and TRBJ2-7; D may be TRBD2 (7 bases). This CDR3 contains 15 residues. Germline assignment: CDR1 SNHLY and CDR2 FYNNEI. Trimming pared 6 bases from V and 1 base from J, leaving 16 bases between. CDR3 in amino acids: CASSVDGGRSYEQYF. The CDR3 DNA reads TGTGCCAGCAGCGTTGACGGGGGGCGTTCCTACGAGCAGTACTTC.

The chain employs TRBV4-1 and TRBJ2-5; D possibly corresponds to TRBD1 (5 bases). V was shortened by 3 bases and J by 5 bases, with 16 bases between the two germline ends. The CDR3 has 15 residues. Germline values: CDR1 MGHRA, CDR2 YSYEKL. CDR3 region: CASSQPDRSLETQYF. The CDR3 DNA follows: TGCGCCAGCAGCCAGCCCGACAGATCTTTGGAGACCCAGTACTTC.

This clone was detected once. The chain couples TRBV27 to TRBJ2-3, with unresolved D. Trimming stripped 5 bases from V and 6 bases from J, with 18 bases between. Germline V gene lookup returns CDR1 MNHEY and CDR2 SMNVEV (reference sequence). This CDR3 region has 15 residues. The CDR3 spells CASSKTGSYPDTQYF. The CDR3 bases are TGTGCCAGCAGTAAGACCGGGTCTTACCCCGATACGCAGTATTTT.

The genes are TRBV5-1 and TRBJ1-2; D is uncertain. V was clipped by 0 bases and J by 3 bases, with 6 bases between them. Germline CDR1 SGHRS, CDR2 YFSETQ. The CDR3 is 13 residues long. The CDR3 nucleotides read TGCGCCAGCAGCTTGGACACGCACTATGGCTACACCTTC. This translates into CASSLDTHYGYTF.

The J gene is TRBJ2-7, the V gene TRBV6-5, with 15 bases lining up with TRBD2. The trim removed 7 bases at V and 3 bases at J, leaving 4 bases unmatched. Germline CDR1 is MNHEY and CDR2 is SVGAGI. The CDR3 is 15 amino acids. The CDR3 loop reads CASKGLAGGHYEQYF. The CDR3 nucleotides read TGTGCCAGCAAGGGACTAGCGGGGGGACACTACGAGCAGTACTTC.

The rearrangement joins TRBV5-1 to TRBJ2-7, with D perhaps matching TRBD2 (5 bases). The length of the CDR3 is 13 residues. Germline V gene lookup returns CDR1 SGHRS and CDR2 YFSETQ. Trimming removed 4 bases at V and 3 bases at J, with 11 bases between. CDR3 sequence reads: CASSLSGNYEQYF. DNA of the CDR3: TGCGCCAGCAGCCTAAGCGGTAACTACGAGCAGTACTTC.

The chain carries TRBV9 and TRBJ2-5; a weak D match, TRBD2 (7 bases). Germline V lookup: CDR1 SGDLS, CDR2 YYNGEE. The length of the CDR3 is 13 residues. With 2 bases removed from V and 5 bases from J, the gap between germline ends came to 10 bases. CDR3: CASSVGGRETQYF. The CDR3 coding sequence is TGTGCCAGCAGCGTCGGGGGGCGTGAGACCCAGTACTTC.

The chain combines TRBV5-6 with TRBJ1-2; perhaps TRBD1 as D (5 bases). Germline assignment: CDR1 SGHDT and CDR2 YYEEEE. V gave up 6 bases and J gave up 1 base, with 19 bases separating them. This CDR3 spans 16 amino acids. The CDR3 reads CASTPGQGSINYGYTF. In DNA, the CDR3 is TGTGCCAGCACCCCCGGTCAGGGATCAATTAACTATGGCTACACCTTC.

V and J are TRBV2 and TRBJ2-2, with TRBD2 matching over 9 bases. V dropped 5 bases and J dropped 6; count of bases not matched to a gene: 10. The CDR3 spans 16 residues. Germline CDR1 reads SNHLY; CDR2 reads FYNNEI. The CDR3 region has the DNA TGTGCCAGCAGTTTCCTCGGGCGGGAGGGCCCCGGGGAGCTGTTTTTT. Protein sequence: CASSFLGREGPGELFF.

The chain carries TRBV11-2 and TRBJ2-5; TRBD2 is a possible D gene (5 bases). CDR1 is SGHAT, CDR2 FQNNGV, per germline. The CDR3 is 14 amino acids. V lost 1 base and J lost 3, with 9 bases in between. CDR3 in DNA: TGTGCCAGCAGCTTAGGGCTAGCAGAAGAGACCCAGTACTTC. Amino acids: CASSLGLAEETQYF.